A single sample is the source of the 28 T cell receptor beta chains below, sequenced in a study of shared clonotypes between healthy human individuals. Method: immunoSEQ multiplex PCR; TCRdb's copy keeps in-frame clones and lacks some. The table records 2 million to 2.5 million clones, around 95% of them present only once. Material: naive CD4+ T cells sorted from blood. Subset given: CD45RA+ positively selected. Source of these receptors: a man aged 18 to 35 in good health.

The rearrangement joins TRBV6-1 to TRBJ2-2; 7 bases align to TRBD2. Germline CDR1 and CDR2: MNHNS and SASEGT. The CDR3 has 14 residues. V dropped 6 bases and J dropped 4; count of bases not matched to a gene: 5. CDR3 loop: CASRGGRGTGELFF. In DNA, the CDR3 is TGTGCCAGCAGGGGAGGGAGGGGCACCGGGGAGCTGTTTTTT.

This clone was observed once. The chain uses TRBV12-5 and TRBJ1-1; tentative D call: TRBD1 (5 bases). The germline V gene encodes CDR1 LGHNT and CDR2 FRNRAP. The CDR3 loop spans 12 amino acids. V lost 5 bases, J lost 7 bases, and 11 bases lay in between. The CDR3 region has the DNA TGTGCTAGTGGTGCTGGGGACGTTGAAGCTTTCTTT. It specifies CASGAGDVEAFF.

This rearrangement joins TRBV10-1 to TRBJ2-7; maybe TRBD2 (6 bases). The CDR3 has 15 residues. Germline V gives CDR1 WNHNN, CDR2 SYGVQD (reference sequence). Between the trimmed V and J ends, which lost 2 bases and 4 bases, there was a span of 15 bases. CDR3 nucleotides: TGCGCCAGCAGTGAGGGGGCGGGGTGGGCTTACGAGCAGTACTTC. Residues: CASSEGAGWAYEQYF.

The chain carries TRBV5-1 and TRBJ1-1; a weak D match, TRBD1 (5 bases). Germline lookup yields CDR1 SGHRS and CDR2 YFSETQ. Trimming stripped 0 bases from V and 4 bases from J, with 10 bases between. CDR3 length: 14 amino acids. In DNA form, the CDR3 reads TGCGCCAGCAGCTTGGGCTGGGGGGGCACTGAAGCTTTCTTT. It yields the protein CASSLGWGGTEAFF. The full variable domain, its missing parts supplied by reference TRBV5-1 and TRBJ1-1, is KAGVTQTPRYLIKTRGQQVTLSCSPISGHRSVSWYQQTPGQGLQFLFEYFSETQRNKGNFPGRFSGRQFSNSRSEMNVSTLELGDSALYLCASSLGWGGTEAFFGQGTRLTVV.

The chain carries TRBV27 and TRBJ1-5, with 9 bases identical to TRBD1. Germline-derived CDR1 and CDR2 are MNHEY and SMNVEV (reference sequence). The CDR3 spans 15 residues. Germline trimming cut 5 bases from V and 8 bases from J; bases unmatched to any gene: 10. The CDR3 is CASSRDSDRGEPQHF. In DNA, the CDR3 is TGTGCCAGCAGTAGGGACTCCGACAGGGGGGAGCCCCAGCATTTT.

CDR3 DNA sequence: TGTGCCAGCAGTTTATCGGGACAGGTCCTCCATGAGCAGTTCTTC. This sequence encodes CASSLSGQVLHEQFF. The V call is TRBV27, the J call TRBJ2-1, with TRBD1 identical over 8 bases. Germline V gene sequence: CDR1 MNHEY, CDR2 SMNVEV (reference sequence). Trimming took 0 bases from V and 8 from J; bases not matched to a gene: 6. There are 15 residues in the CDR3.

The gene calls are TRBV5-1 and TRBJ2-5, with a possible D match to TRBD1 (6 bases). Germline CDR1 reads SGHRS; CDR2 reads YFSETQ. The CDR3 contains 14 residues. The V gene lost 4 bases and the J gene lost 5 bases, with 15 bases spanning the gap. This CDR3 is CASSRLQGRETQYF. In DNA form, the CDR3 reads TGCGCCAGCAGCCGACTCCAGGGGCGGGAGACCCAGTACTTC.

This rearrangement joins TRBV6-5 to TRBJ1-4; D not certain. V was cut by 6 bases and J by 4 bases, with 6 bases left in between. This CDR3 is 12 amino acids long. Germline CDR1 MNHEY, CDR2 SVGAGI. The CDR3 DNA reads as TGTGCCAGCAGGGGTGGTAATGAAAAACTGTTTTTT. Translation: CASRGGNEKLFF.

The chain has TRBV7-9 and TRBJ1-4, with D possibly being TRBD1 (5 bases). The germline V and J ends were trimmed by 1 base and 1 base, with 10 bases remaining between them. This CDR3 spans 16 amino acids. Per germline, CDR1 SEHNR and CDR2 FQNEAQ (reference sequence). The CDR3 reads CASSLGGRGTNEKLFF. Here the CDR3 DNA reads TGTGCCAGCAGCTTAGGGGGAAGGGGAACTAATGAAAAACTGTTTTTT.

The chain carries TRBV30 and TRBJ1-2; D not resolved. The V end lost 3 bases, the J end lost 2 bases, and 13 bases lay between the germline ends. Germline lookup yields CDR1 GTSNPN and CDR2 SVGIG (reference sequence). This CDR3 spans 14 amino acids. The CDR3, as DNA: TGTGCCTGGAGCCCTGGGAAGGCGAACTATGGCTACACCTTC. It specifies CAWSPGKANYGYTF.

DNA of the CDR3: TGCGCCAGCAGCTTGGTGCCCCCGGCGATCTCTGGAAACACCATATATTTT. Protein: CASSLVPPAISGNTIYF. The chain employs TRBV5-1 and TRBJ1-3; D unclear. Per the germline V gene, CDR1 is SGHRS and CDR2 is YFSETQ. V lost 0 bases and J lost 0, with 13 bases in between. This CDR3 comprises 17 residues.

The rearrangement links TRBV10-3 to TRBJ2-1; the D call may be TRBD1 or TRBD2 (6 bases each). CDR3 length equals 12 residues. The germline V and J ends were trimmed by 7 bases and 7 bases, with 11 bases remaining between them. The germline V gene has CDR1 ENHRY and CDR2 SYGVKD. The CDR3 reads CAITRGGNEQFF. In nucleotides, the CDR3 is TGTGCCATCACCCGAGGGGGGAATGAGCAGTTCTTC.

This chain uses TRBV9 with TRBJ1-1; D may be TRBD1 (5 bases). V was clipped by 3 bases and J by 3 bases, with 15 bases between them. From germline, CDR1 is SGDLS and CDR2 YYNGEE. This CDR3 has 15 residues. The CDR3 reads CASSEGPLGYTEAFF. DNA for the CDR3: TGTGCCAGCAGCGAGGGGCCTCTTGGGTACACTGAAGCTTTCTTT.

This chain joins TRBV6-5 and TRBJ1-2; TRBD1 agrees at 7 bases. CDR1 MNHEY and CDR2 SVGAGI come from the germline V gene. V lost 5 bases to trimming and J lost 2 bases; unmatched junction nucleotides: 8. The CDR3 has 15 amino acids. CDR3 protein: CASSRATGNNYGYTF. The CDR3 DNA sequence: TGTGCCAGCAGTCGCGCGACAGGGAACAACTATGGCTACACCTTC.

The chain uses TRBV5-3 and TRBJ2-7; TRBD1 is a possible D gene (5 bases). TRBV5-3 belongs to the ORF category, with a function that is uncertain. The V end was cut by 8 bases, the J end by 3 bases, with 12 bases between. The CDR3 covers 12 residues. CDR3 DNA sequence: TGTGCCAGGCCCCACCAGGGCTACGAGCAGTACTTC. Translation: CARPHQGYEQYF.

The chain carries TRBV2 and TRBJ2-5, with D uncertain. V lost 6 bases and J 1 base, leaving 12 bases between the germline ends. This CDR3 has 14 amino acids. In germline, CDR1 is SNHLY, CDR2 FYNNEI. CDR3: CASRGRAAQETQYF. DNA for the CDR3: TGTGCCAGCAGGGGTCGGGCGGCCCAAGAGACCCAGTACTTC.

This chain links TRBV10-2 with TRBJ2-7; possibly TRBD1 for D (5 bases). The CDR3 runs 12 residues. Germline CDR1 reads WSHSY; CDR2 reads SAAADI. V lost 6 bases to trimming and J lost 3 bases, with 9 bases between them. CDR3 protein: CASSGQLYEQYF. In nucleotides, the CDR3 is TGCGCCAGCAGCGGACAACTCTACGAGCAGTACTTC.

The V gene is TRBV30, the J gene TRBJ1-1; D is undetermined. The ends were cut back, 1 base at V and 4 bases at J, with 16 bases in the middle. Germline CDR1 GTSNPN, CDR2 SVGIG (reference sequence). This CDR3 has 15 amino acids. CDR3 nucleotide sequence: TGTGCCTGGAGTGCTTCTGCTGGGGTCGGCACTGAAGCTTTCTTT. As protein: CAWSASAGVGTEAFF.

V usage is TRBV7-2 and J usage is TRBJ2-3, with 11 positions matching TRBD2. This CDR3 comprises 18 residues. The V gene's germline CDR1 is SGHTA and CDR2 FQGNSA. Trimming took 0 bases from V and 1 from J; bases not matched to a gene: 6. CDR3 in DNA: TGTGCCAGCAGCTTAGCACGTCTAGCGGGAGGCGGCACAGATACGCAGTATTTT. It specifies CASSLARLAGGGTDTQYF.

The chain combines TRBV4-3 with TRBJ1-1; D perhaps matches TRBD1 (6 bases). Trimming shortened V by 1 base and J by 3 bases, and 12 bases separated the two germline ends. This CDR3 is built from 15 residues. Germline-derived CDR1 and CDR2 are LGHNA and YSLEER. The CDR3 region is CASSQGGAAYTEAFF. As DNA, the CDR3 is TGCGCCAGCAGCCAAGGGGGGGCAGCGTACACTGAAGCTTTCTTT.

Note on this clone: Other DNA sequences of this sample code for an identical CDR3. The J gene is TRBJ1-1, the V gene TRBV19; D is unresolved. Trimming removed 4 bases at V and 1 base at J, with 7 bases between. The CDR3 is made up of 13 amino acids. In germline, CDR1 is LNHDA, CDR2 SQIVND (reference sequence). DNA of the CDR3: TGTGCCAGTAGTAGCCTTGGGAACACTGAAGCTTTCTTT. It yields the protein CASSSLGNTEAFF.

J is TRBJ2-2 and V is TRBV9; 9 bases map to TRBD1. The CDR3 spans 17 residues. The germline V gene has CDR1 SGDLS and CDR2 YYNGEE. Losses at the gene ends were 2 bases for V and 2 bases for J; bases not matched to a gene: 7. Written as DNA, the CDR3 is TGTGCCAGCAGCGTCACCGGGACAGGGATTAACACCGGGGAGCTGTTTTTT. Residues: CASSVTGTGINTGELFF.

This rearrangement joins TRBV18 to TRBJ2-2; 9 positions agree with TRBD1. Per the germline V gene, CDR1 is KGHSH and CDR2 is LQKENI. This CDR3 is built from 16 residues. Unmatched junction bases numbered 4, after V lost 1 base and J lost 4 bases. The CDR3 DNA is TGTGCCAGCTCACCACGGGGGACAGGGTTCACCGGGGAGCTGTTTTTT. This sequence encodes CASSPRGTGFTGELFF. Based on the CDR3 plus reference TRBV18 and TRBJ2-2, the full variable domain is NAGVMQNPRHLVRRRGQEARLRCSPMKGHSHVYWYRQLPEEGLKFMVYLQKENIIDESGMPKERFSAEFPKEGPSILRIQQVVRGDSAAYFCASSPRGTGFTGELFFGEGSRLTVL.

The CDR3 sequence: CAISGGGRLSTDTQYF. Here the CDR3 DNA reads TGTGCCATCAGCGGCGGGGGGCGCCTGAGCACAGATACGCAGTATTTT. The chain joins TRBV10-3 to TRBJ2-3; 8 nucleotides align to TRBD2. This CDR3 spans 16 amino acids. Germline CDR1 reads ENHRY; CDR2 reads SYGVKD. The J segment lost 0 bases and the V segment lost 6 bases, leaving 8 bases of the junction unmatched.

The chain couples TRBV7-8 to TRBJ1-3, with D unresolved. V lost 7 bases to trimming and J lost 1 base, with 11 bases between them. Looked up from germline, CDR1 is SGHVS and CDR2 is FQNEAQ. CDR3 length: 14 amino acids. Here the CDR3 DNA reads TGTGCCAGCACCCCGTTAGTATCTGGAAACACCATATATTTT. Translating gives CASTPLVSGNTIYF.

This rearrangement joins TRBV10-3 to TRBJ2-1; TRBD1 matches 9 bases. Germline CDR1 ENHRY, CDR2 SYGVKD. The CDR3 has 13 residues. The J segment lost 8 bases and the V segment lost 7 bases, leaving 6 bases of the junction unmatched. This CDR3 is CAINRGLADEQFF. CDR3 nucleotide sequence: TGTGCCATCAACAGGGGGCTGGCCGATGAGCAGTTCTTC.

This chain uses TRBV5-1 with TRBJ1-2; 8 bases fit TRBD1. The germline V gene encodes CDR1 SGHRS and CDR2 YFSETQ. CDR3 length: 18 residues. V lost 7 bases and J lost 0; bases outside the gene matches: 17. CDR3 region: CASRAPVDRALANYGYTF. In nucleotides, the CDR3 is TGCGCCAGCCGAGCTCCGGTGGACAGGGCGTTAGCTAACTATGGCTACACCTTC. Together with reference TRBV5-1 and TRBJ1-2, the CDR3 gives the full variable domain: KAGVTQTPRYLIKTRGQQVTLSCSPISGHRSVSWYQQTPGQGLQFLFEYFSETQRNKGNFPGRFSGRQFSNSRSEMNVSTLELGDSALYLCASRAPVDRALANYGYTFGSGTRLTVV.

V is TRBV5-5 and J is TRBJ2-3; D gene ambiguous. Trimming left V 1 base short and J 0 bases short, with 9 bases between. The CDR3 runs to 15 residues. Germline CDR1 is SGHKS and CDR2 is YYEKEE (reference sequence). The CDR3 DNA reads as TGTGCCAGCAGCTTGCACGGTAGGAGCACAGATACGCAGTATTTT. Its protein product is CASSLHGRSTDTQYF.